The T cell receptor (beta chain) described here comes from a study of blood T cells in healthy people across ages. Broader study findings: The donors' CMV status was not determined, possibly confounding changes in expanded clonotypes.

This clonotype has only a few counts. Its antigen is unidentified. Donors were systemically healthy Caucasian individuals from Russia aged 6 to 90 years. The CDR3 loop spans 17 amino acids. Germline CDR1 and CDR2: MNHEY and SVGEGT. Trimming pared 5 bases from V and 3 bases from J, leaving 23 bases between. Primed by a sample-barcoded 5' primer and a J-beta primer mix, a second PCR proceeded for roughly 6 to 12 cycles. Tagging of each cDNA molecule was performed by a template-switch adaptor with 12 random nucleotides. In TCRdb, the 5' RACE reads were re-called with MiXCR into one record per CDR3 protein. This table has fewer than 900,000 distinct CDR3 sequences, about 52% appearing once.

This clonotype originated in a woman between 55 and 75 years old in good health. Sequencing was done on a sample of blood. This sequence joins TRBV6-2 or TRBV6-3 and TRBJ2-7, with D perhaps matching TRBD2 (5 bases). The CDR3 spells CASSTPLTTSYFYEQYF. CDR3 DNA sequence: TGTGCCAGCAGTACCCCACTCACTACTAGTTACTTCTACGAGCAGTACTTC.